The present entry profiles one T cell receptor beta chain with its context. Its cognate antigen has yet to be identified. One base away there is no much larger clone; base qualities are not given. This record belongs to a study of blood T cell repertoires in COVID-19 (dated by TCRdb to between 2020 and 2021). About the study as a whole: Samples from collaborators originated in the United States, Italy and Spain and spanned both the acute and convalescent phases of COVID-19. The samples were drawn from two sources: the first 160 participants of the ongoing ImmuneRACE study, and 1,000 to 1,500 subjects contributed by 6 global collaborators. Subjects who had been exposed to COVID-19, were actively infected with it, or had recovered from it provided the deeply sampled blood TCRbeta repertoires that made up the dataset. The repertoires were released in a freely available public database intended as a resource for research on the immune response to SARS-CoV-2. A de-identified subject ID, COVID-19 status, age in years and sex were almost always included in the sample metadata. Where available, HLA class I and class II types were obtained from metadata supplied by the sample provider rather than from assay-based typing. The prospective study material was composed of cDNA or gDNA derived from T cells, B-cell-depleted T cells, or PBMCs. The paper's findings and limits, for the study overall: The quantity of clinical and demographic metadata differed by source and by participant and was supplied without curation.

The immunoSEQ Assay, a bias-controlled multiplex PCR, was used to amplify TCRbeta CDR3 regions from genomic DNA. In the original analysis: Within the assay, amplification of reference gene primers was used to estimate how many nucleated cells each sample contained. Sequence reads were collapsed and filtered to measure the absolute abundance of every unique TCRbeta CDR3 rearrangement. For each sample, productive Simpson clonality was calculated by taking the square root of Simpson's diversity index across productive rearrangements. The source is immuneACCESS, and TCRdb retained only in-frame sequences with V and J called. Part of the clones is not carried over; for the studies checked, unresolved V genes explain less than half of this, and the remainder is unexplained. V and J calls and clone size are copied from that table; D and trimming were computed from the DNA. For this sample there are over 60,000 clones; 88% appear just once. The ten largest clonotypes hold roughly 2.7% of the sample.

The CDR3 spans 12 residues, from the cysteine through the phenylalanine. Only the CDR3 part of the read is kept: 36 bases, read in frame from the first base. For CDR1 and CDR2, the germline V gene lists SQVTM and ANQGSEA. V was cut back by 7 bases and J by 1 base, leaving a gap of 10 bases between them. Each collaborating institution followed its own protocols to collect whole blood in K2EDTA tubes. For TCRbeta analysis, collaborators shipped samples in one of three forms: frozen whole blood, isolated PBMCs, or DNA extracted from either of those sample types. The sequence derives from a man aged 65 to 79 with active or convalescent COVID-19. Recombination connected TRBV29-1 to TRBJ1-1, with a tentative D gene TRBD1 over 5 matching bases. The specimen was peripheral blood. The CDR3 sequence is CSARQTNTEAFF. At the DNA level, the sequence is TGCAGCGCCCGACAGACGAACACTGAAGCTTTCTTT.